What follows are 32 T cell receptor beta chains derived from one specimen sequenced in a study of blood T cell repertoires in COVID-19. Clones were read by immunoSEQ multiplex PCR, and TCRdb kept only the in-frame ones, dropping some. This table has roughly 90,000 clones, 80% appearing once. Sequenced input: peripheral blood. These receptors all come from a woman in her seventies with acute or convalescent COVID-19.

This chain uses TRBV5-1 with TRBJ2-1; TRBD2 matches at 11 bases. J was trimmed by 6 bases and V by 1 base; bases with no gene match: 6. Germline V gene lookup returns CDR1 SGHRS and CDR2 YFSETQ. The CDR3 runs 16 residues. This chain's CDR3 is CASSLTSGSGTNEQFF. In DNA form, the CDR3 reads TGCGCCAGCAGCTTGACTAGCGGGAGTGGGACCAATGAGCAGTTCTTC. Combining the CDR3 with reference TRBV5-1 and TRBJ2-1 gives the whole variable domain KAGVTQTPRYLIKTRGQQVTLSCSPISGHRSVSWYQQTPGQGLQFLFEYFSETQRNKGNFPGRFSGRQFSNSRSEMNVSTLELGDSALYLCASSLTSGSGTNEQFFGPGTRLTVL.

The V call is TRBV29-1, the J call TRBJ2-5; TRBD2 matches at 10 bases. There are 16 residues in the CDR3. Germline loops: CDR1 SQVTM, CDR2 ANQGSEA. With V trimmed by 6 bases and J by 7 bases, 17 bases remained unmatched. In DNA, the CDR3 is TGCAGCGTCTGGCGGACTAGCGGTCTCCCCCGGGGGACCCAGTACTTC. Its protein is CSVWRTSGLPRGTQYF.

The gene calls are TRBV7-9 and TRBJ1-4; D is perhaps TRBD1 (5 bases). CDR1 and CDR2 from the germline V gene are SEHNR and FQNEAQ (reference sequence). This CDR3 has 14 residues. V was clipped by 0 bases and J by 8 bases, with 10 bases between them. CDR3 loop: CASSLAGAGEKLFF. CDR3 DNA sequence: TGTGCCAGCAGCTTAGCTGGGGCCGGAGAAAAACTGTTTTTT.

V usage is TRBV3-1 (or the pseudogene TRBV3-2) and J usage is TRBJ2-7; D is possibly TRBD2 (5 bases). Germline CDR1 and CDR2: LGHDT and YNNKEL (reference sequence). Trimming cost V 1 base and J 3 bases, with 10 bases left between them. CDR3 length: 14 residues. The CDR3 here is CASSQGTASYEQYF. The CDR3 DNA sequence: TGTGCCAGCAGCCAAGGGACTGCGAGCTACGAGCAGTACTTC.

The rearrangement links TRBV19 to TRBJ1-2; tentative D call: TRBD1 (5 bases). This CDR3 is 12 amino acids long. The V end was cut by 5 bases, the J end by 4 bases, with 8 bases between. CDR1 is LNHDA and CDR2 is SQIVND in the germline V gene (reference sequence). CDR3 protein: CASSHDSYGYTF. The CDR3 DNA reads as TGTGCCAGTAGTCACGACAGCTATGGCTACACCTTC.

J is TRBJ2-7 and V is TRBV3-1 (or the pseudogene TRBV3-2); maybe TRBD1 (6 bases). Germline V gene sequence: CDR1 LGHDT, CDR2 YNNKEL (reference sequence). V was shortened by 5 bases and J by 2 bases, with 19 bases between the two germline ends. The CDR3 is 16 amino acids. CDR3 in amino acids: CASSNTWTVSPYEQYF. The CDR3, as DNA: TGTGCCAGCAGCAACACCTGGACAGTGAGTCCCTACGAGCAGTACTTC.

The genes are TRBV7-9 and TRBJ1-4; 9 nucleotides agree with TRBD1. The CDR3 has 15 residues. Germline trimming cut 4 bases from V and 2 bases from J; bases unmatched to any gene: 2. Germline loops: CDR1 SEHNR, CDR2 FQNEAQ (reference sequence). This CDR3 reads CASSSGQGTNEKLFF. The CDR3 coding sequence is TGTGCCAGCAGCTCGGGACAGGGCACTAATGAAAAACTGTTTTTT.

The table lists this clone with a few counts. The chain combines TRBV7-8 with TRBJ1-5; 7 bases map to TRBD1. The V segment lost 3 bases and the J segment 2 bases; nucleotides outside the gene matches: 7. The CDR3 has 16 residues. Germline V lookup: CDR1 SGHVS, CDR2 FQNEAQ. The CDR3 DNA sequence: TGTGCCAGCAGCTTGGAGGGGGCGCGTGGCAATCAGCCCCAGCATTTT. The encoded protein is CASSLEGARGNQPQHF.

This sequence joins TRBV2 and TRBJ2-2; D is undetermined. The germline V gene has CDR1 SNHLY and CDR2 FYNNEI. The V end lost 7 bases, the J end lost 3 bases, and 3 bases lay between the germline ends. The CDR3 loop spans 11 amino acids. CDR3 protein: CASTDTGELFF. CDR3 nucleotides: TGTGCCAGCACGGACACCGGGGAGCTGTTTTTT.

This clone was recorded a few times. The rearrangement links TRBV6-5 to TRBJ1-6; 7 positions match TRBD1. Germline V gene lookup returns CDR1 MNHEY and CDR2 SVGAGI. The J segment lost 10 bases and the V segment lost 5 bases, leaving 8 bases of the junction unmatched. The CDR3 contains 14 residues. CDR3 protein: CASSRQGRESPLHF. CDR3 sequence (DNA): TGTGCCAGCAGTCGACAGGGACGGGAATCACCCCTCCACTTT.

The genes are TRBV28 and TRBJ1-5; 7 nucleotides line up with TRBD1. CDR1 MDHEN and CDR2 SYDVKM come from the germline V gene. V gave up 6 bases and J gave up 6 bases; unmatched junction bases: 8. CDR3 size: 14 residues. The CDR3 sequence is CASRQTGNGQPQHF. The CDR3 coding sequence is TGTGCCAGCAGGCAGACAGGGAACGGTCAGCCCCAGCATTTT.

This rearrangement joins TRBV21-1 to TRBJ2-6; the table's TRBD2 call for D was not verified on the DNA. TRBV21-1 is given as a pseudogene. There are 16 residues in the CDR3. The CDR3: CASSALCYSGANVLTF. The CDR3 nucleotides read TGTGCCAGCAGCGCTCTATGTTACTCTGGGGCCAACGTCCTGACTTTC.

The chain joins TRBV28 to TRBJ2-2; no definite D call. Looked up from germline, CDR1 is MDHEN and CDR2 is SYDVKM. This CDR3 has 14 residues. V was clipped by 8 bases and J by 0 bases, with 10 bases between them. The CDR3 DNA is TGTGCCAGCGGCCCTCGATCGAACACCGGGGAGCTGTTTTTT. It specifies CASGPRSNTGELFF.

The genes are TRBV27 and TRBJ2-4; the match to TRBD1 covers 8 bases. There are 16 residues in the CDR3. After removal of 5 bases from V and 7 bases from J, the junction contained 13 bases not matched to a gene. Germline-derived CDR1 and CDR2 are MNHEY and SMNVEV (reference sequence). The CDR3 bases are TGTGCCAGCAGTACATGGACAGGGTTGGGTAAGAACATTCAGTACTTC. This gives the protein CASSTWTGLGKNIQYF.

The chain carries TRBV9 and TRBJ2-1; 7 bases are shared with TRBD2. V gave up 0 bases and J gave up 7 bases; unmatched junction bases: 13. The length of the CDR3 is 17 residues. Per germline, CDR1 SGDLS and CDR2 YYNGEE. The CDR3 DNA sequence: TGTGCCAGCAGCGTAGATTCAGGACGGGGGGAAGGTAATGAGCAGTTCTTC. Translated, it gives CASSVDSGRGEGNEQFF. The full variable domain, with the rest looked up from reference TRBV9 and TRBJ2-1, is DSGVTQTPKHLITATGQRVTLRCSPRSGDLSVYWYQQSLDQGLQFLIQYYNGEERAKGNILERFSAQQFPDLHSELNLSSLELGDSALYFCASSVDSGRGEGNEQFFGPGTRLTVL.

The chain combines TRBV6-5 with TRBJ1-1; 8 nucleotides match TRBD1. The ends lost 6 bases at V and 8 bases at J; junction bases unmatched: 11. The CDR3 extends over 14 amino acids. The germline V gene has CDR1 MNHEY and CDR2 SVGAGI. The CDR3 region is CASRTGQGRGEAFF. CDR3 nucleotide sequence: TGTGCCAGCAGGACTGGACAGGGCAGGGGGGAAGCTTTCTTT.

This chain links TRBV6-5 with TRBJ2-2, with 10 nucleotides matching TRBD2. In germline, CDR1 is MNHEY, CDR2 SVGAGI. Unmatched junction bases numbered 6, after V lost 8 bases and J lost 6 bases. The CDR3 is 14 amino acids. The chain's CDR3 is CASYLAGVAGELFF. In DNA form, the CDR3 reads TGTGCCAGCTACCTAGCGGGAGTGGCCGGGGAGCTGTTTTTT.

This clone was detected a few times. The chain recombines TRBV5-5 with TRBJ2-2, with D tentatively TRBD2 (7 bases). With 0 bases removed from V and 5 bases from J, the gap between germline ends came to 14 bases. The CDR3 runs to 16 residues. Looked up from germline, CDR1 is SGHKS and CDR2 is YYEKEE (reference sequence). The CDR3 region has the DNA TGTGCCAGCAGCTTGGAAACAGGGAGGGGTACCGGGGAGCTGTTTTTT. Translation gives CASSLETGRGTGELFF.

The chain joins TRBV6-6 to TRBJ1-1; D is ambiguous. V lost 8 bases to trimming and J lost 7 bases, with 8 bases between them. This CDR3 comprises 10 residues. Looked up from germline, CDR1 is MNHNY and CDR2 is SVGAGI (reference sequence). CDR3 DNA: TGTGCCAGCGGGCAGCTTGAAGCTTTCTTT. It codes for CASGQLEAFF.

J is TRBJ1-5 and V is TRBV19, with D possibly being TRBD1 (5 bases). Trimming pared 2 bases from V and 5 bases from J, leaving 13 bases between. CDR1 is LNHDA, CDR2 SQIVND, per germline (reference sequence). This CDR3 is built from 15 residues. The chain's CDR3 is CASSIQGRGDQPQHF. CDR3 coding DNA: TGTGCCAGTAGTATACAGGGTAGAGGAGATCAGCCCCAGCATTTT.

The chain joins TRBV4-3 to TRBJ2-7; D possibly corresponds to TRBD1 (5 bases). The germline V gene has CDR1 LGHNA and CDR2 YSLEER. With 3 bases removed from V and 2 bases from J, the gap between germline ends came to 11 bases. This CDR3 has 14 residues. In DNA form, the CDR3 reads TGCGCCAGCAGCCATGCAAGGGGTACCTACGAGCAGTACTTC. It encodes CASSHARGTYEQYF.

The CDR3 region has the DNA TGCAGCGTGATCTCCCTAGCGGGACGCACAGATACGCAGTATTTT. Translating it yields CSVISLAGRTDTQYF. The chain carries TRBV29-1 and TRBJ2-3; 9 nucleotides align to TRBD2. This CDR3 has 15 residues. V dropped 6 bases and J dropped 1; count of bases not matched to a gene: 8. Germline V gene data show CDR1 as SQVTM and CDR2 as ANQGSEA.

The chain uses TRBV4-3 and TRBJ2-1, with D tentatively TRBD1 (5 bases). Trimming took 1 base from V and 9 from J, leaving 10 bases between them. CDR1 is LGHNA, CDR2 YSLEER, per germline. The CDR3 runs 13 residues. CDR3 sequence (DNA): TGCGCCAGCAGCCAAGGTCTGCAGGGTGAGCAGTTCTTC. Its protein is CASSQGLQGEQFF.

The rearrangement uses TRBV5-4 and TRBJ1-6; no definite D call. This CDR3 contains 15 residues. In germline, CDR1 is SGHNT, CDR2 YYREEE (reference sequence). V gave up 0 bases and J gave up 10 bases, with 14 bases separating them. CDR3 loop: CASSLAGGALSPLHF. The CDR3 DNA is TGTGCCAGCAGCTTGGCAGGTGGTGCTTTATCACCCCTCCACTTT.

The rearrangement uses TRBV30 and TRBJ1-5; D is possibly TRBD1 (5 bases). Trimming pared 0 bases from V and 6 bases from J, leaving 12 bases between. The CDR3 extends over 14 amino acids. The germline V gene has CDR1 GTSNPN and CDR2 SVGIG (reference sequence). The DNA for the CDR3 is TGTGCCTGGAGTGTTGGGGGGTTCGGTCAGCCCCAGCATTTT. It encodes CAWSVGGFGQPQHF.

The chain carries TRBV7-8 and TRBJ2-5; 8 positions agree with TRBD1. The ends lost 5 bases at V and 3 bases at J; junction bases unmatched: 5. The germline CDR1 and CDR2 sequences are SGHVS and FQNEAQ. The CDR3 covers 14 residues. As DNA, the CDR3 is TGTGCCAGCAGCCCGAAGGACAGGGAAGAGACCCAGTACTTC. This translates into CASSPKDREETQYF. Full variable domain (outside the CDR3, taken from reference TRBV7-8 and TRBJ2-5): GAGVSQSPRYKVAKRGQDVALRCDPISGHVSLFWYQQALGQGPEFLTYFQNEAQLDKSGLPSDRFFAERPEGSVSTLKIQRTQQEDSAVYLCASSPKDREETQYFGPGTRLLVL.

This sequence joins TRBV2 and TRBJ2-5; D uncertain. This CDR3 spans 12 amino acids. Trimming left V 4 bases short and J 5 bases short, with 8 bases between. Germline assignment: CDR1 SNHLY and CDR2 FYNNEI. In nucleotides, the CDR3 is TGTGCCAGCAGTGTTCTTCGGGAGACCCAGTACTTC. This encodes CASSVLRETQYF.

This chain links TRBV10-3 with TRBJ2-3; 8 bases are a match to TRBD1. This CDR3 has 14 amino acids. The germline CDR1 and CDR2 sequences are ENHRY and SYGVKD. J was trimmed by 1 base and V by 7 bases; bases with no gene match: 4. CDR3 residues: CAIKLTGGTDTQYF. CDR3 nucleotide sequence: TGTGCCATCAAATTGACAGGGGGCACAGATACGCAGTATTTT.

This chain uses TRBV2 with TRBJ2-2; 7 bases fit TRBD2. The CDR3 contains 15 residues. Germline V lookup: CDR1 SNHLY, CDR2 FYNNEI. V dropped 5 bases and J dropped 5; count of bases not matched to a gene: 8. The CDR3 nucleotides read TGTGCCAGCAGTCACAAAGCGGGGTCGACCGGGGAGCTGTTTTTT. Amino acids: CASSHKAGSTGELFF.

A few counts support this clone. The chain joins TRBV28 to TRBJ1-2, with 8 bases fitting TRBD1. Germline CDR1 MDHEN, CDR2 SYDVKM. V lost 6 bases, J lost 10 bases, and 19 bases stayed unmatched. This CDR3 comprises 16 residues. The CDR3 DNA is TGTGCCAGCAGATTTCCCACCGGGACAGGTATTTTTGTCTACACCTTC. Protein product: CASRFPTGTGIFVYTF.

The rearrangement joins TRBV3-1 (or the pseudogene TRBV3-2) to TRBJ1-2, with unresolved D. With 2 bases removed from V and 7 bases from J, the gap between germline ends came to 8 bases. Germline V gives CDR1 LGHDT, CDR2 YNNKEL (reference sequence). CDR3 length: 12 residues. The CDR3 DNA follows: TGTGCCAGCAGCCAAAGGGAGCGTGGCTACACCTTC. It translates to CASSQRERGYTF.

V is TRBV6-1 and J is TRBJ2-3; D ambiguous. Germline V lookup: CDR1 MNHNS, CDR2 SASEGT. Trimming stripped 3 bases from V and 5 bases from J, with 3 bases between. The CDR3 loop spans 11 amino acids. The CDR3 is CASSERDTQYF. The CDR3 coding sequence is TGTGCCAGCAGTGAGAGAGATACGCAGTATTTT.